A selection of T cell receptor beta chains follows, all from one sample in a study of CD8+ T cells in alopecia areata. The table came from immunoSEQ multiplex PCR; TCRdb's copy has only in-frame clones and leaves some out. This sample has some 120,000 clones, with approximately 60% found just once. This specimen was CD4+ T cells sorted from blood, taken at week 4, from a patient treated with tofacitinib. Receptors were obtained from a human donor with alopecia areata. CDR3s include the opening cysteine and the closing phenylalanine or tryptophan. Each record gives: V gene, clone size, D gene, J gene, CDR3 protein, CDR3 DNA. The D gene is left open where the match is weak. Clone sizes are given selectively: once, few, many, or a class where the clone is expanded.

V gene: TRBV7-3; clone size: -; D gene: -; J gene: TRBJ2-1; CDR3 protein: CASSFGSGNNEQFF; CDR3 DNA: TGTGCCAGCAGCTTCGGGTCGGGTAACAATGAGCAGTTCTTC
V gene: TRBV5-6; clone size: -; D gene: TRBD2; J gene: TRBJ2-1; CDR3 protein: CASSFPSGEYNEQFF; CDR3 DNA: TGTGCCAGCAGCTTCCCTAGCGGGGAATACAATGAGCAGTTCTTC
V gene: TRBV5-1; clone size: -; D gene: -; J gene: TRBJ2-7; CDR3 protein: CASSLGTVSSYEQYF; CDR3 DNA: TGCGCCAGCAGCCTCGGGACGGTGAGCTCCTACGAGCAGTACTTC
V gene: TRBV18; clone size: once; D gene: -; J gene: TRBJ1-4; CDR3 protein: CASSPDGTGNEKLFF; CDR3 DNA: TGTGCCAGCTCACCAGACGGGACTGGTAATGAAAAACTGTTTTTT
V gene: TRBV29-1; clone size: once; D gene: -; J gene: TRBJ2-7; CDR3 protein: CSVETPNSYEQYF; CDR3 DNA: TGCAGCGTTGAGACCCCGAACTCCTACGAGCAGTACTTC
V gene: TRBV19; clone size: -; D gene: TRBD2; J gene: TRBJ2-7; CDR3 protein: CASSTSGRGSYEQYF; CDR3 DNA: TGTGCCAGTAGTACGAGCGGGAGAGGATCCTACGAGCAGTACTTC
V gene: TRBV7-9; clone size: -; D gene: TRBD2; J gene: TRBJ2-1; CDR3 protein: CASSPGTSGAGEQFF; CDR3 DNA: TGTGCCAGCAGCCCCGGGACTAGCGGGGCAGGTGAGCAGTTCTTC
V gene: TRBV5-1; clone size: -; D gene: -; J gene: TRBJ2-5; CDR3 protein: CASSPRGIQETQYF; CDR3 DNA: TGCGCCAGCAGCCCTCGGGGGATCCAAGAGACCCAGTACTTC
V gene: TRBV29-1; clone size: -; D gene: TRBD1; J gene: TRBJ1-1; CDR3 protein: CSVALTVGQGSTEAFF; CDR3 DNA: TGCAGCGTTGCTCTTACGGTCGGACAGGGGAGTACTGAAGCTTTCTTT
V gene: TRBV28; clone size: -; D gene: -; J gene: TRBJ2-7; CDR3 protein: CASSTQGTGGYEQYF; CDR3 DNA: TGTGCCAGCAGTACCCAGGGGACTGGGGGCTACGAGCAGTACTTC
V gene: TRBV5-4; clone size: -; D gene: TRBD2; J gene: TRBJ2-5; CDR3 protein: CASSLPSGGPQETQYF; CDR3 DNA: TGTGCCAGCAGCCTCCCTAGCGGGGGGCCCCAAGAGACCCAGTACTTC
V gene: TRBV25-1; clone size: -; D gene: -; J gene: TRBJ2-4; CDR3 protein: CASSGTGTLAKNIQYF; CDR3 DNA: TGTGCCAGCAGTGGAACCGGGACACTAGCCAAAAACATTCAGTACTTC
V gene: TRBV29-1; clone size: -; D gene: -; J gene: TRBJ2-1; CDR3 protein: CSFYPHSMDQFF; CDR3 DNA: TGCAGCTTTTATCCACATTCAATGGACCAGTTCTTC
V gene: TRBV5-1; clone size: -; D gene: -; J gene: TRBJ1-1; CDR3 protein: CASSLVSGWDTEAFF; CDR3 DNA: TGCGCCAGCAGCTTGGTATCAGGGTGGGACACTGAAGCTTTCTTT
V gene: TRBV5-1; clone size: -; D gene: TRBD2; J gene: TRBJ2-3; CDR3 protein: CASSPMGTTSDTQYF; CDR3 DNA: TGCGCCAGCAGCCCTATGGGGACTACCTCAGATACGCAGTATTTT
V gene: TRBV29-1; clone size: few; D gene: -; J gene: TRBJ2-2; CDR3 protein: CSVGWQGTGELFF; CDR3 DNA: TGCAGCGTTGGTTGGCAGGGGACCGGGGAGCTGTTTTTT
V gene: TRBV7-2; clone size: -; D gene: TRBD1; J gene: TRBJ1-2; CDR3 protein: CASSFRDSPSGSF; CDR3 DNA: TGTGCCAGCAGCTTCCGGGACAGCCCTTCTGGATCCTTC
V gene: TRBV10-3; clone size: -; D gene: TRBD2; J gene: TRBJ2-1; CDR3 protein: CAISEPERLASYNEQFF; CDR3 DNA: TGTGCCATCAGTGAGCCAGAACGACTAGCATCCTACAATGAGCAGTTCTTC
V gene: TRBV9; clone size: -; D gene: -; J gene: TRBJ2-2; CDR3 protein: CASSVVDGGELFF; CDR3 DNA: TGTGCCAGCAGCGTAGTAGATGGAGGGGAGCTGTTTTTT
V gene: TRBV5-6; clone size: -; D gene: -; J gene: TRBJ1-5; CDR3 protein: CARSIEGSQPQHF; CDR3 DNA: TGTGCCCGAAGCATAGAGGGTAGTCAGCCCCAGCATTTT
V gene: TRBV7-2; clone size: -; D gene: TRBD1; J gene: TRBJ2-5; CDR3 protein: CASSLGGQTQETQYF; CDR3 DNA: TGTGCCAGCAGCTTAGGGGGACAGACGCAAGAGACCCAGTACTTC
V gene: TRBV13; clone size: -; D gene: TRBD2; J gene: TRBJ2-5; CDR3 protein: CASSFPGGRETQYF; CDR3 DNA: TGTGCCAGCAGCTTTCCGGGAGGGCGAGAGACCCAGTACTTC
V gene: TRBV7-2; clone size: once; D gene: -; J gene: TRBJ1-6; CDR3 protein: CASSLGGRSPLHF; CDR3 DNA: TGTGCCAGCAGCTTGGGGGGAAGGTCACCCCTCCACTTT
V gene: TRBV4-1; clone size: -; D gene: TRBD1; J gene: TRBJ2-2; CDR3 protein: CASSQQTGANGELFF; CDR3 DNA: TGCGCCAGCAGCCAACAGACAGGGGCGAACGGGGAGCTGTTTTTT
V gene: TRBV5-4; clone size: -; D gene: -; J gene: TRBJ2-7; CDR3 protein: CASSPDLVESYEQYF; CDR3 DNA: TGTGCCAGCAGCCCCGATTTGGTCGAATCCTACGAGCAGTACTTC
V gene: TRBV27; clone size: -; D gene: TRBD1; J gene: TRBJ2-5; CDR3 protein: CASSPRTGTGEETQYF; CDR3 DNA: TGTGCCAGCAGTCCCAGAACCGGGACAGGGGAAGAGACCCAGTACTTC
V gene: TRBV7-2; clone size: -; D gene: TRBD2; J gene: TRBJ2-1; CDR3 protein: CASSLGRLAISRSYNEQFF; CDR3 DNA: TGTGCCAGCAGCTTAGGGAGACTAGCAATCTCCCGCTCCTACAATGAGCAGTTCTTC
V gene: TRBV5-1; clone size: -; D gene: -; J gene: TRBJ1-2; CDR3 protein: CASTGDLYGYTF; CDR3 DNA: TGCGCCAGCACAGGGGACCTCTATGGCTACACCTTC
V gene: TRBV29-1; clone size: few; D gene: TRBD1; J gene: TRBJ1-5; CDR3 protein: CSVGQGREQPQHF; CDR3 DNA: TGCAGCGTCGGACAGGGAAGAGAGCAGCCCCAGCATTTT
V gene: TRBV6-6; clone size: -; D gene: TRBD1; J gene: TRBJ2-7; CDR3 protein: CASSYDRVGYEQYF; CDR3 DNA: TGTGCCAGCAGTTACGACAGGGTGGGCTACGAGCAGTACTTC
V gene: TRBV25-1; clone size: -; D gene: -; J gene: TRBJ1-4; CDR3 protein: CASSPALGTLNEKLFF; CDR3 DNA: TGTGCCAGCAGTCCTGCTTTGGGCACACTTAATGAAAAACTGTTTTTT
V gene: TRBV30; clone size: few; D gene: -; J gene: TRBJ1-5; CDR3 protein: CAWSVSGLSNQPQHF; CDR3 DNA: TGTGCCTGGAGTGTAAGCGGACTTAGCAATCAGCCCCAGCATTTT
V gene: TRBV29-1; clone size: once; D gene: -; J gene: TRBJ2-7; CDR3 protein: CSVGVIGYEQYF; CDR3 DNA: TGCAGCGTTGGAGTAATAGGCTACGAGCAGTACTTC
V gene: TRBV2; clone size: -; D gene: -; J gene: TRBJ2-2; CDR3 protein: CASSIRATGELFF; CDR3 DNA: TGTGCCAGCAGTATCCGGGCCACAGGGGAGCTGTTTTTT
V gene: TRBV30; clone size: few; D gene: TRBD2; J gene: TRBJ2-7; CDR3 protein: CAWSVGGEDEQYF; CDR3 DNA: TGTGCCTGGAGTGTCGGGGGGGAGGACGAGCAGTACTTC
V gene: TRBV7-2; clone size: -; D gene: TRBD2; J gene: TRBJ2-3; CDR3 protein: CASSLAGTSGADTQYF; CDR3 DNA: TGTGCCAGCAGCTTAGCCGGGACTAGCGGGGCAGATACGCAGTATTTT
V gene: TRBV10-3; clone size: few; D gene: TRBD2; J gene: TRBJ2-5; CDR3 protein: CAIRTGREQETQYF; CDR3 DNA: TGTGCCATCCGAACCGGGAGGGAACAGGAGACCCAGTACTTC
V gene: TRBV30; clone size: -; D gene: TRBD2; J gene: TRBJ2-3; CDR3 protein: CAWSPLAGGTDTQYF; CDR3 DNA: TGTGCCTGGAGTCCACTAGCGGGAGGGACAGATACGCAGTATTTT
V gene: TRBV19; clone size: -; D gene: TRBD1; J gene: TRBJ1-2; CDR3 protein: CASYATGTGLSGYTF; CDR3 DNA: TGTGCCAGTTATGCTACCGGGACAGGGTTAAGTGGCTACACCTTC
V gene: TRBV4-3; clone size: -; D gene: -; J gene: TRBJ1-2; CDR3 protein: CASSTLTGNVNYGYTF; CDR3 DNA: TGCGCCAGCAGCACCCTGACAGGAAACGTTAACTATGGCTACACCTTC